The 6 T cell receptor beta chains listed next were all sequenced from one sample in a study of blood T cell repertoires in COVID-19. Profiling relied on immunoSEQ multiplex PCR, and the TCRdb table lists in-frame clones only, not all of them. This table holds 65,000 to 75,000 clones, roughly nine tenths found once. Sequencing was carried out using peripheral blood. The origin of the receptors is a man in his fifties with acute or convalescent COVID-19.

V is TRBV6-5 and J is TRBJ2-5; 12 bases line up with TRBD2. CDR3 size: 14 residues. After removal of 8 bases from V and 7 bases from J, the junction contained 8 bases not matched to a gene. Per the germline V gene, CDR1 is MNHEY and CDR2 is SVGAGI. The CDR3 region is CASRTSGDLGTQYF. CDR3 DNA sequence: TGTGCCAGCCGGACTAGCGGGGACTTGGGGACCCAGTACTTC.

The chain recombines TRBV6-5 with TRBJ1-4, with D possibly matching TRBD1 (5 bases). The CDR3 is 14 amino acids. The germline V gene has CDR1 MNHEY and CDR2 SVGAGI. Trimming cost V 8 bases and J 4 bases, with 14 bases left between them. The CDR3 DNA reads TGTGCCAGCCTGGAGGGGACGATTAATGAAAAACTGTTTTTT. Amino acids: CASLEGTINEKLFF.

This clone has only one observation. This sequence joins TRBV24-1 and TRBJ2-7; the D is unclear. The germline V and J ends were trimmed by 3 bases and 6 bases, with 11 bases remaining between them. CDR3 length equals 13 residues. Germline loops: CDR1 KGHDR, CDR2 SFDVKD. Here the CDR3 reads CATSDHRVGEQYF. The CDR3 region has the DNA TGTGCCACCAGTGATCATCGGGTTGGCGAGCAGTACTTC.

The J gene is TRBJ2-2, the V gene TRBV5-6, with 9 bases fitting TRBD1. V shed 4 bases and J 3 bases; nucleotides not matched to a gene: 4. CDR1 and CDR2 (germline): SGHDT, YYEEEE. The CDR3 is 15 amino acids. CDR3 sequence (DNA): TGTGCCAGCAGCCTCTGGGACAGGGACACCGGGGAGCTGTTTTTT. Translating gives CASSLWDRDTGELFF.

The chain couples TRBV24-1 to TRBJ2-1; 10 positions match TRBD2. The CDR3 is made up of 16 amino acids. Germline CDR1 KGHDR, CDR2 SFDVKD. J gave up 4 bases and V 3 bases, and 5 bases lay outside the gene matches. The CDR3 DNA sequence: TGTGCCACCAGTGATGCCCTAGCGGGAGCGTACAATGAGCAGTTCTTC. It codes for CATSDALAGAYNEQFF.

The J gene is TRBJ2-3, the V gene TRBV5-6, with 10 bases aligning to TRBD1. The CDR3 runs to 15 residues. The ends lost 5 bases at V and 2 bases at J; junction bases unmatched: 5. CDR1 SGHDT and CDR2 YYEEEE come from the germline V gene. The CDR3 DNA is TGTGCCAGCAGTCCGGACAGGGGGTTCACAGATACGCAGTATTTT. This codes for CASSPDRGFTDTQYF.